Each of the 9 T cell receptor beta chains below was sequenced from the same sample in a study of read filtering for tumor transcriptome and immune sequencing. Molecular barcoded adaptors covering alpha/delta and beta/gamma chains were used on approximately 440 ng RNA. TCRdb re-derived calls from the reads in MiXCR, one entry per CDR3 protein. The sample consists of some 39,000 distinct CDR3 sequences, 12% to 15% of them appearing once. Specimen: a population of CD138-negative cells sorted from bone marrow. The receptors here all came from a donor at least 40 years old with multiple myeloma.

The chain links TRBV7-2 to TRBJ2-1; D may be TRBD2 (6 bases). Germline values: CDR1 SGHTA, CDR2 FQGNSA. CDR3 length equals 15 residues. Between the trimmed V and J ends, which lost 5 bases and 0 bases, there was a span of 11 bases. CDR3 amino acids: CASSGDWSSYNEQFF. The DNA for the CDR3 is TGTGCCAGCAGCGGGGACTGGAGCTCCTACAATGAGCAGTTCTTC.

This clonotype was detected a few times. The chain combines TRBV12-3 or TRBV12-4 with TRBJ2-6; D is possibly TRBD2 (7 bases). V gave up 7 bases and J gave up 4 bases, with 14 bases separating them. The CDR3 sequence is 15 residues long. The CDR3 reads CASTWGGPGANVLTF. The CDR3 bases are TGTGCCAGCACCTGGGGGGGGCCAGGGGCCAACGTCCTGACTTTC.

This clonotype was counted many times. The rearrangement links TRBV6-2 or TRBV6-3 to TRBJ2-2; D is perhaps TRBD2 (5 bases). The CDR3 extends over 16 amino acids. Germline assignment: CDR1 MNHEY and CDR2 SVGEGT. Trimming took off 5 bases at V and 4 bases at J, with 17 bases between the two ends. The CDR3 loop is CASSPTRSSGTGELFF. The CDR3 nucleotides read TGTGCCAGCAGTCCTACTAGATCCTCCGGCACCGGGGAGCTGTTTTTT.

This clonotype came up many times. This chain links TRBV20-1 with TRBJ2-3, with D tentatively TRBD2 (6 bases). Between the trimmed V and J ends, which lost 6 bases and 3 bases, there was a span of 22 bases. The CDR3 has 16 residues. Germline assignment: CDR1 DFQATT and CDR2 SNEGSKA (reference sequence). Written as DNA, the CDR3 is TGCAGTGCGGCGGGCGGGGCAGACGAAGGTACAGATACGCAGTATTTT. It translates to CSAAGGADEGTDTQYF.

For this clonotype: The junction departs from germline at one end; a sequencing error may be responsible. V and J are TRBV7-6 and TRBJ1-1; D remains ambiguous. The length of the CDR3 is 15 residues. Germline CDR1 and CDR2: SGHVS and FNYEAQ. The CDR3 bases are TGTGCCAGCAGCTTGTCGGACGGGCCGAACACTGACGCTTTCTTT. Translating gives CASSLSDGPNTDAFF.

This clonotype was picked up many times. Given a much more abundant clone one base away, this may be a read error. J is TRBJ2-1 and V is TRBV6-1; 7 bases are a match to TRBD1. CDR3 size: 13 residues. Germline lookup yields CDR1 MNHNS and CDR2 SASEGT. CDR3 residues: CASSRDRNNGQFF. DNA of the CDR3: TGTGCCAGCAGTCGGGACAGAAACAATGGGCAGTTCTTC.

This clonotype occurred many times. This rearrangement joins TRBV6-5 to TRBJ1-3; D remains ambiguous. The germline V gene encodes CDR1 MNHEY and CDR2 SVGAGI. Trimming left V 6 bases short and J 2 bases short, with 14 bases between. The CDR3 is 15 amino acids. CDR3 bases: TGTGCCAGCAGCCAAGACATTGGCCCTGGAAACACCATATATTTT. It specifies CASSQDIGPGNTIYF.

At least ten counts were recorded for this clonotype. The rearrangement uses TRBV10-3 and TRBJ1-5; D unclear. Per the germline V gene, CDR1 is ENHRY and CDR2 is SYGVKD. CDR3 length: 13 residues. V was cut by 6 bases and J by 4 bases, with 10 bases left in between. The CDR3 protein is CAISMGYNQPQHF. The CDR3 region has the DNA TGTGCCATCAGCATGGGCTATAATCAGCCCCAGCATTTT.

This clonotype has more than one count but fewer than ten. One junction end disagrees with the germline gene, perhaps due to a read error. The J gene is TRBJ2-3, the V gene TRBV6-2 or TRBV6-3; D remains ambiguous. The CDR3 consists of 13 residues. CDR1 and CDR2 from the germline V gene are MNHEY and SVGEGT. The CDR3 sequence: CVSSYLFPDTQYF. DNA of the CDR3: TGTGTCAGCAGTTACTTATTCCCAGATACGCAGTATTTT.